This entry describes one T cell receptor beta chain. The CDR3 contains 16 residues. Trimming pared 5 bases from V and 10 bases from J, leaving 26 bases between. Germline values: CDR1 LGHDT, CDR2 YNNKEL (reference sequence). Authors' analysis steps: Amplification from reference gene primers served as the basis for estimated nucleated cell counts. Sequencing was performed with immunoSEQ multiplex PCR; in TCRdb, only in-frame clones are kept and a portion is missing. That table supplies the V and J calls and clone size; D and trimming were determined from the DNA. The sample yields 200,000 to 250,000 clones, roughly 80% seen once. The source of the sample is a study of blood T cell repertoires in COVID-19. Study-level information: The United States, Italy and Spain were the sources of the acute and convalescent COVID-19 samples. From T cells, B-cell-depleted T cells, or PBMCs came the material, which was cDNA or gDNA.

The sequencing input was peripheral blood. This chain connects TRBV3-1 (or the pseudogene TRBV3-2) to TRBJ2-5; a weak D match, TRBD2 (6 bases). The TCR was taken from a woman aged 45-65 years with acute or convalescent COVID-19. The CDR3, as DNA: TGTGCCAGCAGCGGGAAGGGGCTTAGCGGAGCCTGGGGCCAGTACTTC. It yields the protein CASSGKGLSGAWGQYF.